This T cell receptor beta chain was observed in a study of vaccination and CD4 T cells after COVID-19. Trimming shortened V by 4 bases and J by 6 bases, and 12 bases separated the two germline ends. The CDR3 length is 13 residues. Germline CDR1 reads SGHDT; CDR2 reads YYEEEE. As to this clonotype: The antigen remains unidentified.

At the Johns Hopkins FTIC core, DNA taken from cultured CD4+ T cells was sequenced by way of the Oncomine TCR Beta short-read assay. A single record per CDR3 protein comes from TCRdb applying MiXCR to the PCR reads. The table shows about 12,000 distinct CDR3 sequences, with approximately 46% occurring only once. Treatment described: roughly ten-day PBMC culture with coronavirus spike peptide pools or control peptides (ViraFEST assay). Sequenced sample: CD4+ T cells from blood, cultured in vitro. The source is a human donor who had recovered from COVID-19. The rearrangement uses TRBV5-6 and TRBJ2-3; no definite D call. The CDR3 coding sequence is TGTGCCAGCAGCAACAATCCGACGGATACGCAGTATTTT. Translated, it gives CASSNNPTDTQYF.